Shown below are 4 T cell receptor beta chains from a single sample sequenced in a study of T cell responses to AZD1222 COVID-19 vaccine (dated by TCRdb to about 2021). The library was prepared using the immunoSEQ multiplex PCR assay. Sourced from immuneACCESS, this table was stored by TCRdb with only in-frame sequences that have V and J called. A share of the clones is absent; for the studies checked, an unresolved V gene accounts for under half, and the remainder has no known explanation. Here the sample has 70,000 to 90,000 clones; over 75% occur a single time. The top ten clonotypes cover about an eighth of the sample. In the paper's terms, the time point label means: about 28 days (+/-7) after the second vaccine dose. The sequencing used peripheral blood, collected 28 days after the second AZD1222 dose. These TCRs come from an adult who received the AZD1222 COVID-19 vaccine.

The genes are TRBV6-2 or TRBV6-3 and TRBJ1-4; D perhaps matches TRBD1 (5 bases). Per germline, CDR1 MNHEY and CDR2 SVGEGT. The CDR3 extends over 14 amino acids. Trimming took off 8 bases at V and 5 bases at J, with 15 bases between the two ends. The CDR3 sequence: CASGSAGLNEKLFF. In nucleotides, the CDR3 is TGTGCCAGCGGTTCGGCAGGGCTAAATGAAAAACTGTTTTTT.

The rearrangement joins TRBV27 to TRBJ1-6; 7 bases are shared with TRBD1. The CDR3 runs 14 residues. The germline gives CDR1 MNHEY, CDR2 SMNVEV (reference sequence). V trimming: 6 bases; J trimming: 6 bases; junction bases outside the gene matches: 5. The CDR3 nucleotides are TGTGCCAGCAGGAGGACAGGTCTTAATTCACCCCTCCACTTT. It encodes CASRRTGLNSPLHF.

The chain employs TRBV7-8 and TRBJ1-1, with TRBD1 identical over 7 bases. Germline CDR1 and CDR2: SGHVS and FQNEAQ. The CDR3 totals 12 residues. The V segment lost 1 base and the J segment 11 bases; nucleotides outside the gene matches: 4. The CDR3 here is CASSLGQGFAFF. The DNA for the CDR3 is TGTGCCAGCAGCTTAGGACAGGGTTTTGCTTTCTTT.

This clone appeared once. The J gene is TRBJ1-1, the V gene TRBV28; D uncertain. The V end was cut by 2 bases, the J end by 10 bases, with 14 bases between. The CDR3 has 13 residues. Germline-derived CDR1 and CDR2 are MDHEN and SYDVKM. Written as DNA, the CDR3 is TGTGCCAGCAGTTTAAATGGTGGTCGAGGAGCTTTCTTT. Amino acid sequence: CASSLNGGRGAFF.